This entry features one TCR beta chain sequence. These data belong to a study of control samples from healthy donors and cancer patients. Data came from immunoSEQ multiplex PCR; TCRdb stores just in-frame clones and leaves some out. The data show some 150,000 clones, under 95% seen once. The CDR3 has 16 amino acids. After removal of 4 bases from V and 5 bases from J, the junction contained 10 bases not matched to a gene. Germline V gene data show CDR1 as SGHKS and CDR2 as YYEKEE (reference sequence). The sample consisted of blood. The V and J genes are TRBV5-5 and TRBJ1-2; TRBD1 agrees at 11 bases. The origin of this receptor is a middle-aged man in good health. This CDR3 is CASSREVGQGDYGYTF. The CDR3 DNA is TGTGCCAGCAGCCGGGAAGTGGGACAGGGGGATTATGGCTACACCTTC.